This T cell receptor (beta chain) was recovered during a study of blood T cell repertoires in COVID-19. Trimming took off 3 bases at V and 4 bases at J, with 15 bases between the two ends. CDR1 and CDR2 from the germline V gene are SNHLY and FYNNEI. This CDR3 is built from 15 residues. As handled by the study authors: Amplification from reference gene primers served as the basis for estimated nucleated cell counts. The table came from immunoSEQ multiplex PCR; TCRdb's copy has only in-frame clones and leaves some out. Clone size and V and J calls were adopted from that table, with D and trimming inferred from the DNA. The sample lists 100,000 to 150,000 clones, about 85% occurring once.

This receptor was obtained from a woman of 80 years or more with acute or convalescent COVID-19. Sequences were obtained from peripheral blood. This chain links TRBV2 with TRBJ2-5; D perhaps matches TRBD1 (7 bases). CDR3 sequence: CASSDTNRGGETQYF. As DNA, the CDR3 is TGTGCCAGCAGTGACACGAACAGGGGAGGAGAGACCCAGTACTTC.